These 2 T cell receptor beta chains originate from one sample sequenced in a study of blood T cell repertoires in COVID-19 (dated by TCRdb to about 2020). Receptors were amplified or captured by the immunoSEQ multiplex PCR assay. As stored in TCRdb, this immuneACCESS dataset retains in-frame rearrangements with V and J assigned. A fraction of the clones does not appear; measured against another copy, unresolved V genes explain less than half of the discrepancy, and the remainder lacks a known reason. The sample contains around 300,000 clones, around 87% of them found a single time. The top ten clonotypes cover about 5.2% of the sample. The sequenced sample was PBMCs or T cells enriched from blood (not recorded which). These receptors all stem from a woman under 40 who had recovered from COVID-19.

The chain couples TRBV4-2 to TRBJ2-1; 13 nucleotides line up with TRBD2. This CDR3 comprises 17 residues. Germline loops: CDR1 LGHNA, CDR2 YNFKEQ. Losses at the gene ends were 3 bases for V and 8 bases for J; bases not matched to a gene: 10. CDR3 bases: TGTGCCAGCAGCCACGCGGAACTAGCGGGGGGGCCGGATGAGCAGTTCTTC. Protein sequence: CASSHAELAGGPDEQFF.

V and J are TRBV7-3 and TRBJ2-3; 9 bases match TRBD2. The V gene end was trimmed by 1 base and the J gene end by 4 bases; junction bases not matched to a gene: 0. This CDR3 region has 14 residues. Germline assignment: CDR1 SGHTA and CDR2 FQGTGA. Here the CDR3 reads CASSLRTSADTQYF. The CDR3 DNA follows: TGTGCCAGCAGCTTAAGGACTAGCGCAGATACGCAGTATTTT.